These T cell receptor beta chains were read from a single sample in a study of regulatory dendritic cells for organ transplantation. TCRdb's table, derived via immunoSEQ multiplex PCR, lists solely in-frame clones and lacks some. This sample has about 20,000 clones, with about 70% found just once. Material: memory CD4+ T cells from blood. These receptors were taken from a human donor in good health. The CDR3 runs from the conserved cysteine through the conserved F or W. D genes are given only for firm matches. Some rows mark clone size as missing; the rest say once, few, many or name a class of expanded clone.

D gene	J gene	V gene	clone size	CDR3 DNA	CDR3 protein
.	TRBJ1-5	TRBV28	.	TGTGCCAGCAGTTTACCCGGCCTGGGGACTCTAAATCAGCCCCAGCATTTT	CASSLPGLGTLNQPQHF
TRBD2	TRBJ2-5	TRBV7-7	.	TGTGCCAGCAGCTCCGGACTAGCGGGGTCAGAGACCCAGTACTTC	CASSSGLAGSETQYF
.	TRBJ2-7	TRBV6-5	.	TGTGCCAGCAGTACAGGAGCTTTGCAGCAGTACTTC	CASSTGALQQYF
.	TRBJ1-5	TRBV5-5	.	TGTGCCAGAAGCCGACAGTTATATAGCAATCAGCCCCAGCATTTT	CARSRQLYSNQPQHF
TRBD2	TRBJ2-1	TRBV7-8	.	TGTGCCAGCAGCTTAGCCCGGACTAGCCATTACAATGAGCAGTTCTTC	CASSLARTSHYNEQFF
.	TRBJ1-1	TRBV7-2	.	TGTGCCAGCAGCTTTTTGTCCGCTGAAGCTTTCTTT	CASSFLSAEAFF
.	TRBJ1-1	TRBV7-3	few	TGTGCCAGCAGTCAATCAGGGCGGATGAACACTGAAGCTTTCTTT	CASSQSGRMNTEAFF
.	TRBJ2-5	TRBV18	.	TGTGCCAGCTCACCTAACCAAGAGACCCAGTACTTC	CASSPNQETQYF
TRBD1	TRBJ2-5	TRBV4-2	.	TGTGCCAGCAGCCAACCCGGACAGGGCCAAGAGACCCAGTACTTC	CASSQPGQGQETQYF
TRBD2	TRBJ2-1	TRBV4-2	.	TGTGCCAGCAGCCAAGATATACTAGCGGGGGGGTACAATGAGCAGTTCTTC	CASSQDILAGGYNEQFF
TRBD2	TRBJ2-3	TRBV4-1	.	TGCGCCAGCAGCCAAGAAAGGATAGCGGGGGGCGCTTCTAGCACAGATACGCAGTATTTT	CASSQERIAGGASSTDTQYF
.	TRBJ2-1	TRBV11-3	.	TGTGCCAGCAGTAGGGGGGGGTCAAGCTCCTACAATGAGCAGTTCTTC	CASSRGGSSSYNEQFF
.	TRBJ1-1	TRBV7-9	.	TGTGCCAGCACCACACGGCGGGGGGTGAACACTGAAGCTTTCTTT	CASTTRRGVNTEAFF
TRBD1	TRBJ1-4	TRBV4-1	.	TGCGCCAGCAGCCAGAGGAGAGGACAGGGGGTAGTTGCAACTAATGAAAAACTGTTTTTT	CASSQRRGQGVVATNEKLFF
TRBD1	TRBJ2-5	TRBV5-1	.	TGCGCCAGCAGCTTGGGGACAGGGGGCGGAGAGACCCAGTACTTC	CASSLGTGGGETQYF
TRBD1	TRBJ1-2	TRBV5-4	few	TGTGCCAGCAGCCCTGGACAGGATCAAGGCTACACCTTC	CASSPGQDQGYTF
.	TRBJ2-7	TRBV7-7	few	TGTGCTAGCAGCTCGGAGGGTTCCTACGAGCAGTACTTC	CASSSEGSYEQYF
TRBD2	TRBJ2-7	TRBV7-2	.	TGTGCCAGCAGCGCAGGACTAGCGGGGGGTTCCTACGAGCAGTACTTC	CASSAGLAGGSYEQYF
TRBD1	TRBJ1-1	TRBV19	.	TGTGCCAGTAGGGGACAGGGGCTCAGTGAAGCTTTCTTT	CASRGQGLSEAFF
TRBD1	TRBJ1-4	TRBV7-8	.	TGTGCCAGCAGCCCTAGGACAGGGGATCCAAAGGAAAAACTGTTTTTT	CASSPRTGDPKEKLFF
.	TRBJ1-1	TRBV4-1	.	TGCGCCAGCAGCCAAGTCGCGATCGGGGAAGCTTTCTTT	CASSQVAIGEAFF
TRBD1	TRBJ2-1	TRBV2	.	TGTGCCAGCAGTGAAACCGAACAGGGGGGCAATGAGCAGTTCTTC	CASSETEQGGNEQFF
.	TRBJ2-7	TRBV11-3	.	TGTGCCAGCAGCTTAGATGGGGGACTCGAGCAGTACTTC	CASSLDGGLEQYF
.	TRBJ1-1	TRBV2	.	TGTGCCAGCAGACTGGGCCTTAACACTGAAGCTTTCTTT	CASRLGLNTEAFF
.	TRBJ1-2	TRBV2	.	TGTGCCAGCAGTGAAACAAACAGCCGCTTGAACTATGGCTACACCTTC	CASSETNSRLNYGYTF
TRBD2	TRBJ2-5	TRBV9	.	TGTGCCAGCAGCGGTGGGCTAGCGGAAGAGACCCAGTACTTC	CASSGGLAEETQYF
TRBD2	TRBJ2-1	TRBV4-2	.	TGTGCCAGCAGCCCCCTGGTTAGCGGGGGCAATGAGCAGTTCTTC	CASSPLVSGGNEQFF
TRBD1	TRBJ1-2	TRBV28	.	TGTGCCAGCAGTTTTCAGGGGGCGAACTATGGCTACACCTTC	CASSFQGANYGYTF
.	TRBJ2-6	TRBV5-1	.	TGCGCCAGCAGCCACGGGACAACTCAGGCTGGGGCCAACGTCCTGACTTTC	CASSHGTTQAGANVLTF
.	TRBJ1-1	TRBV11-2	few	TGTGCCAGCAGCTCAATGGGGGCCACTGAAGCTTTCTTT	CASSSMGATEAFF
TRBD2	TRBJ2-2	TRBV10-2	.	TGCGCCAGCAGTGAGTCGGGGGGGACGAACACCGGGGAGCTGTTTTTT	CASSESGGTNTGELFF
.	TRBJ1-4	TRBV9	.	TGTGCCAGCAGCGGCCGGGGGGGGGTAAATGAAAAACTGTTTTTT	CASSGRGGVNEKLFF
.	TRBJ2-6	TRBV29-1	.	TGCAGCGTTGTTTCAGGGACTGGGGCCAACGTCCTGACTTTC	CSVVSGTGANVLTF
TRBD2	TRBJ2-1	TRBV10-3	.	TGTGCCATCAGTGCTAGCGGGGGCGCCGGGGGTGAGCAGTTCTTC	CAISASGGAGGEQFF
TRBD2	TRBJ2-1	TRBV5-7	.	TGTGCCAGCAGCTTGTATTTTGGGGGGGGGAATGAGCAGTTCTTC	CASSLYFGGGNEQFF
.	TRBJ1-2	TRBV5-1	.	TGCGCCAGCAGCTTGATAGCAGGGGAGGGCTACACCTTC	CASSLIAGEGYTF
TRBD1	TRBJ2-2	TRBV10-3	.	TGTGCCATCAGGACAGGGGGCGGCAACACCGGGGAGCTGTTTTTT	CAIRTGGGNTGELFF
TRBD1	TRBJ1-1	TRBV19	.	TGTGCCAGTAATCGGGCAGGGGGCTGGACTGAAGCTTTCTTT	CASNRAGGWTEAFF
.	TRBJ2-2	TRBV5-1	.	TGCGCCAGCAGCTTGGACACCCCGAACACCGGGGAGCTGTTTTTT	CASSLDTPNTGELFF
TRBD2	TRBJ2-1	TRBV19	.	TGTGCCAGTAGTAGGAGGCGGGGGGGTAACAATGAGCAGTTCTTC	CASSRRRGGNNEQFF